The T cell receptor (beta chain) under discussion was sequenced for a study of T cell changes during pregnancy in multiple sclerosis. With V trimmed by 5 bases and J by 4 bases, 13 bases remained unmatched. The CDR3 length is 16 residues. Germline CDR1 reads LNHDA; CDR2 reads SQIVND (reference sequence). Sequencing was performed with immunoSEQ multiplex PCR; in TCRdb, only in-frame clones are kept and a portion is missing. This sample has roughly 76,000 clones, with nearly 95% found just once. This TCR came from a female donor with multiple sclerosis, enrolled in a pregnancy study. The genes are TRBV19 and TRBJ1-2; 7 nucleotides agree with TRBD1. The source material was CD4+ T cells from peripheral blood mononuclear cells, sampled after pregnancy. The CDR3 coding sequence is TGTGCCAGTAGTGTAAGACCGGGACAGCATTCCTATGGCTACACCTTC. It codes for CASSVRPGQHSYGYTF.